These T cell receptor beta chains were read from a single sample in a study of blood T cell repertoires in COVID-19. The table came from immunoSEQ multiplex PCR; TCRdb's copy has only in-frame clones and leaves some out. The repertoire includes some 83,000 clones, approximately 86% of them detected once, and about 7.8% sits in the top ten. Sequenced sample: peripheral blood. The receptor source for this set is a man aged 80 or over with active or convalescent COVID-19. Both conserved end residues are part of each CDR3. Each record gives: CDR3 protein, V gene, J gene, clone size. Rows may omit the clone size; those that give it use once, few, many or a size class.

CDR3aa: CASSLGKVASRFTDTQYF
v_gene: TRBV13
j_gene: TRBJ2-3
abundance: NA

CDR3aa: CASSYGGAGELFF
v_gene: TRBV6-5
j_gene: TRBJ2-2
abundance: NA

CDR3aa: CSVARRGNNEKLFF
v_gene: TRBV29-1
j_gene: TRBJ1-4
abundance: once

CDR3aa: CATSDSGPGGGTSGLETQYF
v_gene: TRBV24-1
j_gene: TRBJ2-5
abundance: NA

CDR3aa: CASTQWGTTNTGELFF
v_gene: TRBV10-2
j_gene: TRBJ2-2
abundance: NA

CDR3aa: CASSRGGQPQHF
v_gene: TRBV19
j_gene: TRBJ1-5
abundance: NA

CDR3aa: CASRPLAANQETQYF
v_gene: TRBV7-2
j_gene: TRBJ2-5
abundance: NA

CDR3aa: CASSATGVREPQHF
v_gene: TRBV2
j_gene: TRBJ1-5
abundance: NA

CDR3aa: CASSRDWAEAEQFF
v_gene: TRBV7-9
j_gene: TRBJ2-1
abundance: NA

CDR3aa: CASSQDYGRGGRATEAFF
v_gene: TRBV3-1/TRBV3-2
j_gene: TRBJ1-1
abundance: NA

CDR3aa: CASSPGQNNEKLFF
v_gene: TRBV19
j_gene: TRBJ1-4
abundance: NA

CDR3aa: CASSLSGGQGGNEQFF
v_gene: TRBV27
j_gene: TRBJ2-1
abundance: NA

CDR3aa: CASSFSPPASGTGELFF
v_gene: TRBV7-2
j_gene: TRBJ2-2
abundance: NA

CDR3aa: CASTKAGEGAFF
v_gene: TRBV3-1/TRBV3-2
j_gene: TRBJ1-1
abundance: NA

CDR3aa: CASSVAGGNTDTQYF
v_gene: TRBV9
j_gene: TRBJ2-3
abundance: NA

CDR3aa: CASSSPGTAPNTEAFF
v_gene: TRBV6-5
j_gene: TRBJ1-1
abundance: NA